Each of the 3 T cell receptor beta chains below was sequenced from the same sample in a study of blood T cell repertoires in COVID-19. Libraries were prepared by immunoSEQ multiplex PCR; TCRdb keeps only in-frame clonotypes and omits some of them. The table includes approximately 300,000 clones, over 75% detected once. Sequenced input: PBMCs or T cells enriched from blood (not recorded which). Receptors originate from a man between 25 and 39 years old who had recovered from COVID-19.

This rearrangement joins TRBV7-2 to TRBJ2-6; TRBD1 is a possible D gene (5 bases). The CDR3 contains 17 residues. Germline CDR1 SGHTA, CDR2 FQGNSA. Trimming took off 1 base at V and 0 bases at J, with 10 bases between the two ends. CDR3 in DNA: TGTGCCAGCAGCTTAGGGGGCGACTTCTCTGGGGCCAACGTCCTGACTTTC. This translates into CASSLGGDFSGANVLTF.

In DNA, the CDR3 is TGTGCCAGCAGCTTACCTAGCGCCCAACGAAACACCGGGGAGCTGTTTTTT. Translation: CASSLPSAQRNTGELFF. The chain joins TRBV7-2 to TRBJ2-2; maybe TRBD2 (6 bases). Germline CDR1 SGHTA, CDR2 FQGNSA. Trimming took 2 bases from V and 2 from J, leaving 15 bases between them. The CDR3 length is 17 residues.

The chain has TRBV4-1 and TRBJ2-7, with a possible D match to TRBD2 (7 bases). CDR3 size: 14 residues. In germline, CDR1 is MGHRA, CDR2 YSYEKL. Between the trimmed V and J ends, which lost 3 bases and 6 bases, there was a span of 15 bases. CDR3 nucleotide sequence: TGCGCCAGCAGCCAGGGGGGGCTAGTGCGCGAGCAGTACTTC. The encoded protein is CASSQGGLVREQYF.